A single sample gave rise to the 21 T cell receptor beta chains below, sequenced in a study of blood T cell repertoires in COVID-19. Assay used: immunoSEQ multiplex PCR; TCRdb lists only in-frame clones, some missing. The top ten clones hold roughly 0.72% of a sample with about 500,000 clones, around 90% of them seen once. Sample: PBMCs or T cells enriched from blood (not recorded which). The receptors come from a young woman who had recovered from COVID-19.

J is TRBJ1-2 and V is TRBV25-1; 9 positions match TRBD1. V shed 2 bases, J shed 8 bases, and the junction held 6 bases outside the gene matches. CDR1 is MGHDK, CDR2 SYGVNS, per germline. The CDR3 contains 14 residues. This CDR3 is CASSEGGQGFGYTF. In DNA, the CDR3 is TGTGCCAGCAGTGAAGGGGGACAGGGCTTCGGCTACACCTTC.

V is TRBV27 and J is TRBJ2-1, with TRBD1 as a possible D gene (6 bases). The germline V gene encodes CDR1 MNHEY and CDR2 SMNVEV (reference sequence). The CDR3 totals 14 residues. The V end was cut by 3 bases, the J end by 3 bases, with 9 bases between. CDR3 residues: CASSLGAIYNEQFF. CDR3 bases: TGTGCCAGCAGTTTGGGGGCAATCTACAATGAGCAGTTCTTC.

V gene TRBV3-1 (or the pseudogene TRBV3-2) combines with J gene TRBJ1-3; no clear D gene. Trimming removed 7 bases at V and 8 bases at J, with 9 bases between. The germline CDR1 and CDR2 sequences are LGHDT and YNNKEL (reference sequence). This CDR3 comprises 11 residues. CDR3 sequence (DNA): TGTGCCAGCATTCTTTCGGACACCATATATTTT. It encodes CASILSDTIYF.

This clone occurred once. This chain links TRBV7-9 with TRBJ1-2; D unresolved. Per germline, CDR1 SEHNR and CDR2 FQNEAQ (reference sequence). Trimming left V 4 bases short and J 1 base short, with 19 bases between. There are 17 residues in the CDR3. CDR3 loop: CASSSRGGQAFNYGYTF. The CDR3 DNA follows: TGTGCCAGCAGCTCTAGAGGAGGGCAGGCTTTTAACTATGGCTACACCTTC.

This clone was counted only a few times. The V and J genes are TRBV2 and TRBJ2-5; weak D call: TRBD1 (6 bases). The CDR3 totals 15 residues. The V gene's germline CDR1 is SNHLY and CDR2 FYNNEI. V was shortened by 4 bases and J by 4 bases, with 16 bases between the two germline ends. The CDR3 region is CASSVGQGTGETQYF. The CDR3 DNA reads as TGTGCCAGCAGTGTGGGGCAGGGGACGGGAGAGACCCAGTACTTC.

In DNA, the CDR3 is TGTGCCTGGAGTCGTGACAGGGCTTCTGAAAAACTGTTTTTT. Protein: CAWSRDRASEKLFF. The rearrangement links TRBV30 to TRBJ1-4; 7 positions match TRBD1. From germline, CDR1 is GTSNPN and CDR2 SVGIG (reference sequence). This CDR3 is built from 14 residues. With 2 bases clipped from V and 7 bases from J, the junction kept 7 bases outside the gene matches.

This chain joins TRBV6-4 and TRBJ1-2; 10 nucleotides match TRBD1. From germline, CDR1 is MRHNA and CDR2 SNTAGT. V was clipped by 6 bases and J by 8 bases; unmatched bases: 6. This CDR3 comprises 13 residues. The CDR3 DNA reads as TGTGCCAGCAGCCCCGGGACAGGGGTAGGCTACACCTTC. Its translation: CASSPGTGVGYTF.

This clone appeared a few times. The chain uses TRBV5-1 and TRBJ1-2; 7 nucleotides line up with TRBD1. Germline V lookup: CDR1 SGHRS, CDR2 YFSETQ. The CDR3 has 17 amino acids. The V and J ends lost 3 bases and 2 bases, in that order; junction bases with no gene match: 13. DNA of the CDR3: TGCGCCAGCAGCTCTAAGGTAGGGACAGAGTTCAACTATGGCTACACCTTC. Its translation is CASSSKVGTEFNYGYTF.

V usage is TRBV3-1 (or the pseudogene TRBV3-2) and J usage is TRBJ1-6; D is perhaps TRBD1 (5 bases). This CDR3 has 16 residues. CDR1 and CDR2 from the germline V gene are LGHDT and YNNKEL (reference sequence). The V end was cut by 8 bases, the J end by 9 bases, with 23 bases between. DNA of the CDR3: TGTGCCAGCTCCCCAAATCCGGGGGTTGGTAGTTCACCCCTCCACTTT. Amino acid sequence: CASSPNPGVGSSPLHF.

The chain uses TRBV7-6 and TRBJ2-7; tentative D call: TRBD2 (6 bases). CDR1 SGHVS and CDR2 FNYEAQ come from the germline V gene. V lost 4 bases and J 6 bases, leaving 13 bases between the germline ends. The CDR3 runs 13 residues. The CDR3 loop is CASSSPGGIEQYF. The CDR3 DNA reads TGTGCCAGCAGCTCCCCCGGGGGAATCGAGCAGTACTTC.

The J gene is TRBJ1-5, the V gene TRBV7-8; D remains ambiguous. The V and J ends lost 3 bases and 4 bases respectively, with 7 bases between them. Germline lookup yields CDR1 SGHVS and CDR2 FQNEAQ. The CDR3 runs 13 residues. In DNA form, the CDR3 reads TGTGCCAGCAGCTTCGGAGGTAATCAGCCCCAGCATTTT. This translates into CASSFGGNQPQHF.

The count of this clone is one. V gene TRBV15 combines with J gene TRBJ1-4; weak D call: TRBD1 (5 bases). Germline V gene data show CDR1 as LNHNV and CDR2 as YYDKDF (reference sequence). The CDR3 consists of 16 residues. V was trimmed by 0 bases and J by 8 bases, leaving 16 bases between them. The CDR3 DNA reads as TGTGCCACCAGCAGAGATCTGAGGAGGGGTGGAGAAAAACTGTTTTTT. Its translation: CATSRDLRRGGEKLFF.

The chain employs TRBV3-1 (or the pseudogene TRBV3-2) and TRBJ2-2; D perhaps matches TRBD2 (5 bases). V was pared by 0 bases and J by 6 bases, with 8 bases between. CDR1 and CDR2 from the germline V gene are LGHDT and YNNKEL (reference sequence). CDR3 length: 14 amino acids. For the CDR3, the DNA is TGTGCCAGCAGCCAAGAGCCGGGGTCCGGGGAGCTGTTTTTT. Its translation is CASSQEPGSGELFF.

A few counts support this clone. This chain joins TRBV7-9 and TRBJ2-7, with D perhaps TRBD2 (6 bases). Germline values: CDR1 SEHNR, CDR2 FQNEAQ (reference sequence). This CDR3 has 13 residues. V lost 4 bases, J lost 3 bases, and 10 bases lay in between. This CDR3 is CASSYGTLYEQYF. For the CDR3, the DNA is TGTGCCAGCAGCTACGGGACTCTCTACGAGCAGTACTTC.

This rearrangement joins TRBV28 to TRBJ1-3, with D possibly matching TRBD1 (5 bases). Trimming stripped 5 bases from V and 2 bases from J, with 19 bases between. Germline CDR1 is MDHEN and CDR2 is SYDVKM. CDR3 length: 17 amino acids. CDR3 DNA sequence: TGTGCCAGCAGTACCCCAGGGATCCCCTTAACTGGAAACACCATATATTTT. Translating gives CASSTPGIPLTGNTIYF.

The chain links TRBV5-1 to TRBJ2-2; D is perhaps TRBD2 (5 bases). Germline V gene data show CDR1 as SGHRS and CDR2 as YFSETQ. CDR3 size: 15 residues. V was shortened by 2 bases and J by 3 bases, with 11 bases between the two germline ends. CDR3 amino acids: CASSFGLVDTGELFF. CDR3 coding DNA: TGCGCCAGCAGCTTCGGACTGGTAGACACCGGGGAGCTGTTTTTT. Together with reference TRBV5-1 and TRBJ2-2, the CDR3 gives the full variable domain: KAGVTQTPRYLIKTRGQQVTLSCSPISGHRSVSWYQQTPGQGLQFLFEYFSETQRNKGNFPGRFSGRQFSNSRSEMNVSTLELGDSALYLCASSFGLVDTGELFFGEGSRLTVL.

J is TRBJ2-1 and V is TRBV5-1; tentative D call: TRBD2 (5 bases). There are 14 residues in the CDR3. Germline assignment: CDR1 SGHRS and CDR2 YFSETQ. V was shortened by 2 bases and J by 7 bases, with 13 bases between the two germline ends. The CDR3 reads CASSLAVSWNEQFF. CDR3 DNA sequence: TGCGCCAGCAGCTTAGCGGTCTCTTGGAATGAGCAGTTCTTC.

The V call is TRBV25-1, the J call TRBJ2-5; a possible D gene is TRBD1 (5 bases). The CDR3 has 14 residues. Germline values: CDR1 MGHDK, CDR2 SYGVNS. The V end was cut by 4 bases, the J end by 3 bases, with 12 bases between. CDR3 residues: CASSGEGVKETQYF. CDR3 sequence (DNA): TGTGCCAGCAGTGGAGAAGGGGTAAAAGAGACCCAGTACTTC.

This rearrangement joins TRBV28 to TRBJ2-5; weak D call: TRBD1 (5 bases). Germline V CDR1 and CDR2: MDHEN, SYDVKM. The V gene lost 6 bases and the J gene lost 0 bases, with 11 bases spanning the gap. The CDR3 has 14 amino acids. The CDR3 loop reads CASRPPGYQETQYF. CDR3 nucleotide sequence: TGTGCCAGCAGGCCCCCAGGGTACCAAGAGACCCAGTACTTC.

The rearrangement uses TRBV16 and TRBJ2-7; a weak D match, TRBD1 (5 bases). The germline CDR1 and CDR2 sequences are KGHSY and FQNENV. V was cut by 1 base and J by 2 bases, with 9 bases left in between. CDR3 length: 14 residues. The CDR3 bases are TGTGCCAGCAGCCAATTCCAGGGAACCTACGAGCAGTACTTC. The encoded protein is CASSQFQGTYEQYF.

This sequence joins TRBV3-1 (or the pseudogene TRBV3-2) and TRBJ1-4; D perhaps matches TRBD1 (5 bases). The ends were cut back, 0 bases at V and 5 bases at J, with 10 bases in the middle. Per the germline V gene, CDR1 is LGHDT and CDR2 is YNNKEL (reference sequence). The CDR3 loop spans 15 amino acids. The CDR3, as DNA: TGTGCCAGCAGCCAAGATTGGGCAGGGAATGAAAAACTGTTTTTT. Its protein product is CASSQDWAGNEKLFF.